This T cell receptor beta chain was retrieved from a study of T cells in Graves' hyperthyroidism and ophthalmopathy. The study, taken as a whole, reports: Researchers found most expanded thyroid clonotypes above 0.001 in blood as well.

V gave up 6 bases and J gave up 3 bases; unmatched junction bases: 12. The CDR3 length is 17 residues. CDR1 is SEHNR and CDR2 is FQNEAQ in the germline V gene (reference sequence). This clonotype has only a few counts. Its target is unknown. Amplification targeted TCR beta CDR3 regions from RNA transcripts. The HTBI primer set was used in a first-round RT-PCR of the TCR CDR3. TCRdb re-analysed the multiplex PCR reads in MiXCR, keeping a single row per CDR3 protein. The repertoire holds about 640,000 distinct CDR3 sequences, with less than 25% as singletons. Sequencing was performed on blood. This sequence was found in a young man with Graves' ophthalmopathy. The rearrangement uses TRBV7-9 and TRBJ2-3; TRBD1 agrees at 10 bases. The DNA of the CDR3 is TGTGCCAGCAGAGCCGGGACAGGGGTTGTGGGGACAGATACGCAGTATTTT. Its translation: CASRAGTGVVGTDTQYF.